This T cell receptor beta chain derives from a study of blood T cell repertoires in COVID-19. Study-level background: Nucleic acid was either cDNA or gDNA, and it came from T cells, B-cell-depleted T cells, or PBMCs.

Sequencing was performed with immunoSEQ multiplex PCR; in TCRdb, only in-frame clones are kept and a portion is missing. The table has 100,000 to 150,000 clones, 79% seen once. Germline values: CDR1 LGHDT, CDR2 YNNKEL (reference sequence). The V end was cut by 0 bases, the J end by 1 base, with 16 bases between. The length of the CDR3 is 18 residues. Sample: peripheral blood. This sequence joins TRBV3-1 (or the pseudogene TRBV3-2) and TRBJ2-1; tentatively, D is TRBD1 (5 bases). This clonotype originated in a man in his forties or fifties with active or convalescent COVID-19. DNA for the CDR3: TGTGCCAGCAGCCAAGAAAGACCAGGGAAGGGGTCCTACAATGAGCAGTTCTTC. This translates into CASSQERPGKGSYNEQFF.